This paragraph reports one T cell receptor (beta chain). The data were produced by immunoSEQ multiplex PCR, yet TCRdb's version contains in-frame clones alone and is incomplete. The repertoire holds 150,000 to 200,000 clones, with 86% as singletons. Per the germline V gene, CDR1 is SGHRS and CDR2 is YFSETQ. The CDR3 spans 18 residues. J gave up 0 bases and V 0 bases, and 6 bases lay outside the gene matches. The sample comes from a study of cytomegalovirus exposure and HLA in healthy donors. The sequence was collected from a woman in her thirties in good health and CMV-seronegative. The V call is TRBV5-1, the J call TRBJ2-1, with 10 positions matching TRBD2. The specimen was PBMCs. CDR3 region: CASSLASGGPISYNEQFF. The CDR3 nucleotides read TGCGCCAGCAGCTTGGCTAGCGGGGGCCCAATCTCCTACAATGAGCAGTTCTTC.